These 26 T cell receptor beta chains share one sample of origin, sequenced in a study of blood T cell repertoires in COVID-19 (dated by TCRdb to 2020 to 2021). The library relied on the immunoSEQ multiplex PCR assay. This immuneACCESS table, as held by TCRdb, lists in-frame sequences with V and J called but not all clones. Of the missing ones, under half trace to an unresolved V gene in checked studies; the others have no known cause. The sample table records around 260,000 clones; about 81% of these occur just once. The top ten constitute under 4.5% of the sample. Sample: PBMCs or T cells enriched from blood (not recorded which). Source of these receptors: a man aged 25-45 years with acute COVID-19.

The V gene is TRBV28, the J gene TRBJ1-4; 7 nucleotides line up with TRBD1. The CDR3 spans 15 residues. With 4 bases clipped from V and 3 bases from J, the junction kept 5 bases outside the gene matches. Germline CDR1 is MDHEN and CDR2 is SYDVKM. CDR3 amino acids: CASSSQTGPNEKLFF. CDR3 DNA sequence: TGTGCCAGCAGTTCTCAGACAGGGCCTAATGAAAAACTGTTTTTT.

The chain joins TRBV5-1 to TRBJ2-3; 10 nucleotides align to TRBD2. CDR3 length: 16 amino acids. Germline CDR1 SGHRS, CDR2 YFSETQ. V lost 2 bases to trimming and J lost 6 bases; unmatched junction nucleotides: 9. The CDR3, as DNA: TGCGCCAGCAGCTTCGGAGCGGGGGGGAGTTCGGATACGCAGTATTTT. Amino acid sequence: CASSFGAGGSSDTQYF.

The V call is TRBV5-5, the J call TRBJ2-7; 9 nucleotides line up with TRBD2. This CDR3 is 16 amino acids long. CDR1 SGHKS and CDR2 YYEKEE come from the germline V gene (reference sequence). V shed 0 bases and J 1 base; nucleotides not matched to a gene: 5. The CDR3 bases are TGTGCCAGCAGCTTGGGAGCGGGGGGCGTTTCCTACGAGCAGTACGTC. It encodes CASSLGAGGVSYEQYV.

The gene calls are TRBV19 and TRBJ1-1; D is unclear. Germline CDR1 LNHDA, CDR2 SQIVND (reference sequence). V was cut by 4 bases and J by 0 bases, with 6 bases left in between. CDR3 length: 13 residues. CDR3: CASSTDMNTEAFF. The CDR3 region has the DNA TGTGCCAGTAGTACAGATATGAACACTGAAGCTTTCTTT.

V is TRBV4-1 and J is TRBJ2-5, with a weak D call TRBD1 (5 bases). The germline V gene encodes CDR1 MGHRA and CDR2 YSYEKL. Trimming stripped 1 base from V and 5 bases from J, with 11 bases between. The CDR3 length is 14 residues. DNA for the CDR3: TGCGCCAGCAGCCAAGGGCAGGGTCTGGAGACCCAGTACTTC. This encodes CASSQGQGLETQYF.

This chain joins TRBV2 and TRBJ2-1; 13 bases are shared with TRBD2. The germline CDR1 and CDR2 sequences are SNHLY and FYNNEI. The CDR3 has 14 residues. Trimming at V came to 5 bases and at J to 8 bases, leaving 3 bases not matched to a gene. This CDR3 reads CASSWTSGRDEQFF. CDR3 nucleotides: TGTGCCAGCAGTTGGACTAGCGGGAGAGATGAGCAGTTCTTC.

The chain is built from TRBV27 and TRBJ2-7, with 9 bases identical to TRBD1. The trim removed 4 bases at V and 4 bases at J, leaving 5 bases unmatched. The CDR3 consists of 14 residues. CDR1 and CDR2 (germline): MNHEY, SMNVEV (reference sequence). CDR3 residues: CASSSRDRVYEQYV. The CDR3 DNA follows: TGTGCCAGCAGTTCACGGGACAGGGTGTACGAGCAGTACGTC.

The V call is TRBV6-5, the J call TRBJ1-4, with D unresolved. The germline CDR1 and CDR2 sequences are MNHEY and SVGAGI. Trimming cost V 0 bases and J 2 bases, with 10 bases left between them. The CDR3 totals 16 residues. The CDR3 is CASSYSLGGTNEKLFF. The CDR3 coding sequence is TGTGCCAGCAGTTACTCGTTAGGAGGGACTAATGAAAAACTGTTTTTT.

The chain uses TRBV2 and TRBJ1-3, with D hard to call. The CDR3 contains 17 residues. CDR1 SNHLY and CDR2 FYNNEI come from the germline V gene. V dropped 7 bases and J dropped 1 base, with 20 bases sitting between them. The CDR3 spells CASIYGLSLLSGNTIYF. CDR3 bases: TGTGCCAGCATCTATGGACTCAGCTTACTTTCTGGAAACACCATATATTTT.

The sample holds one count of this clone. V and J are TRBV6-5 and TRBJ2-2; weak D call: TRBD1 (5 bases). The length of the CDR3 is 14 residues. The V end lost 10 bases, the J end lost 1 base, and 13 bases lay between the germline ends. The V gene's germline CDR1 is MNHEY and CDR2 SVGAGI. The CDR3 DNA reads TGTGCCACCCTCCGACAGAGGAACACCGGGGAGCTGTTTTTT. This encodes CATLRQRNTGELFF.

A note on this clone: A junction boundary mismatches the germline segment, possibly from a read error. The identical CDR3 is also encoded by other nucleotide sequences in the sample. The V call is TRBV5-1, the J call TRBJ1-2; 8 bases align to TRBD1. In germline, CDR1 is SGHRS, CDR2 YFSETQ. The CDR3 is 13 amino acids. CDR3: CASSLGTGHGYTF. CDR3 nucleotide sequence: TGTGCCAGCAGCTTGGGGACAGGTCACGGCTACACCTTC.

This chain uses TRBV2 with TRBJ2-7; possible D gene TRBD2, 5 bases. CDR3 length equals 13 residues. The ends were cut back, 7 bases at V and 2 bases at J, with 12 bases in the middle. Germline V gene sequence: CDR1 SNHLY, CDR2 FYNNEI. CDR3 bases: TGTGCCAGCATAAAAGGGAGCCCCTACGAGCAGTACGTC. Protein product: CASIKGSPYEQYV.

The V call is TRBV6-1, the J call TRBJ2-4, with 9 bases aligning to TRBD1. V lost 0 bases and J lost 9; bases outside the gene matches: 9. There are 16 residues in the CDR3. The germline V gene encodes CDR1 MNHNS and CDR2 SASEGT. The CDR3 region is CASSEASGTGTFIQYF. CDR3 DNA sequence: TGTGCCAGCAGTGAAGCTTCCGGGACAGGGACGTTCATTCAGTACTTC.

The rearrangement uses TRBV2 and TRBJ1-2; possibly TRBD1 for D (5 bases). The V end was cut by 11 bases, the J end by 5 bases, with 18 bases between. The CDR3 covers 13 residues. Per germline, CDR1 SNHLY and CDR2 FYNNEI. The DNA of the CDR3 is TGTGCCGGCTCCGGATGGGACTCGTATGGCTACACCTTC. Translating it yields CAGSGWDSYGYTF.

V gene TRBV24-1 combines with J gene TRBJ2-1, with 9 bases that match TRBD2. This CDR3 is built from 15 residues. V was clipped by 9 bases and J by 5 bases; unmatched bases: 10. Per the germline V gene, CDR1 is KGHDR and CDR2 is SFDVKD. Written as DNA, the CDR3 is TGTGCCACCCAGGCGGCGGGAGGGAATAACAATGAGCAGTTCTTC. It specifies CATQAAGGNNNEQFF.

This clone occurred once. This chain connects TRBV28 to TRBJ2-3, with D tentatively TRBD2 (5 bases). Between the trimmed V and J ends, which lost 10 bases and 6 bases, there was a span of 17 bases. Germline loops: CDR1 MDHEN, CDR2 SYDVKM. There are 13 residues in the CDR3. The CDR3 DNA reads as TGTGCCATTCGATTCGGGGTAGGGGATACGCAGTATTTT. Its protein product is CAIRFGVGDTQYF.

This chain joins TRBV5-4 and TRBJ2-6, with D maybe TRBD1 (5 bases). Germline loops: CDR1 SGHNT, CDR2 YYREEE (reference sequence). V was clipped by 2 bases and J by 2 bases, with 11 bases between them. The CDR3 is made up of 16 amino acids. The CDR3 spells CASSFPQGAGANVLTF. CDR3 bases: TGTGCCAGCAGCTTCCCTCAGGGTGCTGGGGCCAACGTCCTGACTTTC.

The gene calls are TRBV7-9 and TRBJ2-2; weak D call: TRBD2 (6 bases). CDR3 length: 17 amino acids. Trimming pared 6 bases from V and 3 bases from J, leaving 20 bases between. CDR1 and CDR2 (germline): SEHNR, FQNEAQ (reference sequence). CDR3 coding DNA: TGTGCCAGCAGACCATTCTTCGGGGGAGACGACACCGGGGAGCTGTTTTTT. Residues: CASRPFFGGDDTGELFF.

J is TRBJ1-2 and V is TRBV3-1 (or the pseudogene TRBV3-2); D possibly corresponds to TRBD1 (5 bases). In germline, CDR1 is LGHDT, CDR2 YNNKEL (reference sequence). V dropped 2 bases and J dropped 6 bases, with 10 bases sitting between them. The CDR3 contains 13 residues. CDR3 bases: TGTGCCAGCAGCCAAATGGCAGGGCATGGCTACACCTTC. The encoded protein is CASSQMAGHGYTF.

The J gene is TRBJ1-1, the V gene TRBV5-1, with D possibly matching TRBD1 (6 bases). This CDR3 has 15 amino acids. V was shortened by 1 base and J by 0 bases, with 10 bases between the two germline ends. Germline V gives CDR1 SGHRS, CDR2 YFSETQ. The CDR3 region is CASSLWAGVNTEAFF. Written as DNA, the CDR3 is TGCGCCAGCAGCTTGTGGGCAGGGGTGAACACTGAAGCTTTCTTT.

CDR3 residues: CASSALPEGASPLHF. As DNA, the CDR3 is TGTGCCAGCAGCGCCCTCCCGGAGGGGGCTTCACCCCTCCACTTT. V usage is TRBV7-2 and J usage is TRBJ1-6; 7 bases agree with TRBD1. V gave up 5 bases and J gave up 9 bases; unmatched junction bases: 10. The CDR3 is made up of 15 amino acids. Germline values: CDR1 SGHTA, CDR2 FQGNSA.

The chain combines TRBV6-5 with TRBJ1-4, with D perhaps matching TRBD1 (5 bases). The CDR3 covers 13 residues. Germline V gene sequence: CDR1 MNHEY, CDR2 SVGAGI. Trimming removed 4 bases at V and 7 bases at J, with 10 bases between. The CDR3 bases are TGTGCCAGCAGTTCCACAAGGGGTGAAAAACTGTTTTTT. This sequence encodes CASSSTRGEKLFF.

The chain is built from TRBV12-3 or TRBV12-4 and TRBJ2-1, with D possibly matching TRBD1 (6 bases). The CDR3 contains 13 residues. Trimming took off 5 bases at V and 7 bases at J, with 12 bases between the two ends. CDR3 nucleotide sequence: TGTGCCAGCAGTCCCCACCAGGGGAATGAGCAGTTCTTC. Protein sequence: CASSPHQGNEQFF.

The chain uses TRBV6-5 and TRBJ1-4; 9 positions agree with TRBD1. V gave up 5 bases and J gave up 9 bases; unmatched junction bases: 1. This CDR3 contains 12 residues. Germline values: CDR1 MNHEY, CDR2 SVGAGI. The CDR3 loop reads CASSNRGQKLFF. The CDR3 DNA is TGTGCCAGCAGTAACAGGGGGCAAAAACTGTTTTTT.

The chain joins TRBV28 to TRBJ1-3; 7 bases match TRBD1. With V trimmed by 2 bases and J by 3 bases, 4 bases remained unmatched. Per germline, CDR1 MDHEN and CDR2 SYDVKM. The CDR3 loop spans 15 amino acids. DNA for the CDR3: TGTGCCAGCAGTTTAACAGGGGCAAATGGAAACACCATATATTTT. This translates into CASSLTGANGNTIYF.

This chain connects TRBV5-5 to TRBJ1-3; D unclear. This CDR3 contains 17 residues. Germline values: CDR1 SGHKS, CDR2 YYEKEE (reference sequence). The germline V and J ends were trimmed by 1 base and 7 bases, with 21 bases remaining between them. This CDR3 is CASSLLGQSERGNTIYF. The CDR3 nucleotides are TGTGCCAGCAGCTTGTTGGGTCAGTCAGAACGAGGGAACACCATATATTTT.